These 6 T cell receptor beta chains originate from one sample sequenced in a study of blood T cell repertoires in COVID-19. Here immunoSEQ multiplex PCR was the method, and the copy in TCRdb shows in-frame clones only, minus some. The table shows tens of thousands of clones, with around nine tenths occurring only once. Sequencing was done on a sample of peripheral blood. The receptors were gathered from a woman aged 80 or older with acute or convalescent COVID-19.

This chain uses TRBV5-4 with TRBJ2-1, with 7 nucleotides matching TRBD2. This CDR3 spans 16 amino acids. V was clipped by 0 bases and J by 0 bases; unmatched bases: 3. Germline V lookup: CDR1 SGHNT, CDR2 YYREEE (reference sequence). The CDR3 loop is CASSLAWGGSYNEQFF. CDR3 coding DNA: TGTGCCAGCAGCTTGGCCTGGGGGGGCTCCTACAATGAGCAGTTCTTC.

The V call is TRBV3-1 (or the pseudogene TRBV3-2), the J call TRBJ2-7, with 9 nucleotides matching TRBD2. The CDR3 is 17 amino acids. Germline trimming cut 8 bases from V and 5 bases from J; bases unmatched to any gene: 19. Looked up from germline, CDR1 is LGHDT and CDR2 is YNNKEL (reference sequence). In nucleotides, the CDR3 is TGTGCCAGCCGCGGCGGAGGGCGCGGGGGGGAGTATCACGAGCAGTACTTC. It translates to CASRGGGRGGEYHEQYF.

The DNA of the CDR3 is TGTGCCAGCAGCCCGGCACGGGGGACTGAAGCTTTCTTT. It specifies CASSPARGTEAFF. This chain links TRBV11-2 with TRBJ1-1, with D perhaps matching TRBD1 (5 bases). This CDR3 comprises 13 residues. V lost 5 bases and J 5 bases, leaving 12 bases between the germline ends. Germline V gene sequence: CDR1 SGHAT, CDR2 FQNNGV.

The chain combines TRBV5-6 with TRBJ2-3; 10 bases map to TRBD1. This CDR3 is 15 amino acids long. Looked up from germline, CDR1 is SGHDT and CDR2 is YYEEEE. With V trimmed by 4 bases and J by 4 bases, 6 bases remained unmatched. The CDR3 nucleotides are TGTGCCAGCAGCCTTACGACAGGGGGCCCAGATACGCAGTATTTT. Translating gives CASSLTTGGPDTQYF.

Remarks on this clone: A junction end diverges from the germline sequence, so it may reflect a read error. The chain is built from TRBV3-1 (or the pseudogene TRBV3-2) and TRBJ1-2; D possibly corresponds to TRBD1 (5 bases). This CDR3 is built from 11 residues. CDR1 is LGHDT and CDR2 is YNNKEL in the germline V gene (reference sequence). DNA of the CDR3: TGTGCCAGCAGCGCTGATGGTGGGGCATACTTC. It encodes CASSADGGAYF.

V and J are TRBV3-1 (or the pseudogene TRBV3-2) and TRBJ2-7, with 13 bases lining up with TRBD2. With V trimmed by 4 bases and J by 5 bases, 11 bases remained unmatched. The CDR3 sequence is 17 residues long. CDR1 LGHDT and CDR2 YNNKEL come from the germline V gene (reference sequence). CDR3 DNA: TGTGCCAGCAGCCCTACCCGACTAGCGGGGGGCCTCGACGAGCAGTACTTC. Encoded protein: CASSPTRLAGGLDEQYF.